Listed below are T cell receptor beta chains from one sample, sequenced in a study of human T cells and chemical hapten exposure. One entry per CDR3 protein results from TCRdb running MiXCR on the RACE reads. The sample carries 300,000 to 450,000 distinct CDR3 sequences, 4.5% to 7% recorded once. The specimen was whole blood, collected in connection with sensitization to the hapten diphenylcyclopropenone (DPC). All receptors come from a young woman with alopecia areata. Some clones in this sample may be carry-over from other donors' samples. The CDR3 runs from the conserved cysteine through the conserved F or W. Fields, in order: CDR3 length, V gene, J gene, clone size, D gene, CDR3 DNA, CDR3 protein. D genes are given only for firm matches. Size values are once, few and many counts, or a class for expanded clones, and some rows have none.

length: 14; V: TRBV6-2/TRBV6-3; J: TRBJ1-3; size: many; D: NA; DNA: TGTGCCAGCAGAATTTCCGGGACAGGAAACACCATATATTTT; CDR3: CASRISGTGNTIYF
length: 15; V: TRBV18; J: TRBJ1-6; size: few; D: NA; DNA: TGTGCCAGCTCACCCAGGACGGCGTCCGGTTCACCCCTCCACTTT; CDR3: CASSPRTASGSPLHF
length: 15; V: TRBV6-5; J: TRBJ2-3; size: few; D: TRBD1; DNA: TGTGCCAGCAGTTCTGCCGGGACAGGCGAAAATACGCAGTATTTT; CDR3: CASSSAGTGENTQYF
length: 17; V: TRBV18; J: TRBJ2-7; size: many; D: TRBD2; DNA: TGTGCCAGCTCACGCGGGAGTCTCGGGGGGAGCTCCTACGAGCAGTACTTC; CDR3: CASSRGSLGGSSYEQYF
length: 14; V: TRBV9; J: TRBJ1-5; size: few; D: NA; DNA: TGTGCCAGCAGCCCAAGCCCAGGGTATCAGCCCCAGCATTTT; CDR3: CASSPSPGYQPQHF
length: 13; V: TRBV12-3/TRBV12-4; J: TRBJ1-5; size: many; D: NA; DNA: TGTGCCAGCAGTTTAACAGGGCGTCAGCCCCAGCATTTT; CDR3: CASSLTGRQPQHF
length: 16; V: TRBV6-2/TRBV6-3; J: TRBJ1-1; size: few; D: TRBD1; DNA: TGTGCCAGCACCCGGGGACAGGGGTATTTGAACACTGAAGCTTTCTTT; CDR3: CASTRGQGYLNTEAFF
length: 15; V: TRBV19; J: TRBJ1-1; size: few; D: NA; DNA: TGTGCCAGTAGTTCCTTCTGGAACAGGAACACTGAAGCTTTCTTT; CDR3: CASSSFWNRNTEAFF
length: 18; V: TRBV27; J: TRBJ2-2; size: NA; D: TRBD2; DNA: TGTGCCAGCAGTCTAATAGCGGGGGGCCTTTCGAACACCGGGGAGCTGTTTTTT; CDR3: CASSLIAGGLSNTGELFF
length: 15; V: TRBV12-3/TRBV12-4; J: TRBJ1-1; size: NA; D: NA; DNA: TGTGCCAGCAGTCTGCGCAGGGACGGTGTCACTGAAGCTTTCTTT; CDR3: CASSLRRDGVTEAFF
length: 15; V: TRBV5-1; J: TRBJ1-5; size: many; D: TRBD1; DNA: TGCGCCAGCAGCTGGACCGGGACAGTCAATCAGCCCCAGCATTTT; CDR3: CASSWTGTVNQPQHF
length: 15; V: TRBV12-3/TRBV12-4; J: TRBJ2-3; size: many; D: NA; DNA: TGTGCCAGCAGTTTCGATCCTGGTAGCACAGATACGCAGTATTTT; CDR3: CASSFDPGSTDTQYF
length: 13; V: TRBV7-2; J: TRBJ2-3; size: few; D: NA; DNA: TGTGCCAGCAGCTTAGGGGTAGCCAACACGCAGTATTTT; CDR3: CASSLGVANTQYF
length: 12; V: TRBV7-9; J: TRBJ2-7; size: few; D: NA; DNA: TGTGCCAGCAGCTTTTTCAGCGACGAGCAGTACTTC; CDR3: CASSFFSDEQYF
length: 14; V: TRBV4-1; J: TRBJ2-2; size: NA; D: NA; DNA: TGCGCCAGCCGGGGCGAGGCGAACACCGGGGAGCTGTTTTTT; CDR3: CASRGEANTGELFF
length: 14; V: TRBV24-1; J: TRBJ1-1; size: NA; D: NA; DNA: TGTGCCACCAGTGCTCGTGGGGGGAACACTGAAGCTTTCTTT; CDR3: CATSARGGNTEAFF
length: 15; V: TRBV24-1; J: TRBJ2-3; size: many; D: NA; DNA: TGTGCCACCAGTGATGCAAGGGGGGTCACAGATACGCAGTATTTT; CDR3: CATSDARGVTDTQYF
length: 12; V: TRBV5-4; J: TRBJ2-4; size: few; D: NA; DNA: TGTGCCAGCAGCCCACAGGGAAGCATTCAGTACTTC; CDR3: CASSPQGSIQYF
length: 13; V: TRBV6-2/TRBV6-3; J: TRBJ2-3; size: few; D: NA; DNA: TGTGCCAGCAGTTACAACGTATTTGGGGAACAGTATTTT; CDR3: CASSYNVFGEQYF
length: 13; V: TRBV9; J: TRBJ1-1; size: NA; D: NA; DNA: TGTGCCAGCAGCGTAGCGCGCGGCTCGGAAGCTTTCTTT; CDR3: CASSVARGSEAFF
length: 15; V: TRBV28; J: TRBJ2-7; size: NA; D: TRBD2; DNA: TGTGCCAGCAGTTTTCCAGCGGGGGGGAGTTACGAGCAGTACTTC; CDR3: CASSFPAGGSYEQYF
length: 15; V: TRBV18; J: TRBJ1-6; size: NA; D: TRBD1; DNA: TGTGCCAGCTCATACGGGACAGTGAATAATTCACCCCTCCACTTT; CDR3: CASSYGTVNNSPLHF
length: 17; V: TRBV29-1; J: TRBJ2-5; size: many; D: NA; DNA: TGCAGCGTTAATGGTCCAGGGGCGAACTTTGGGGAAGAGACCCAGTACTTC; CDR3: CSVNGPGANFGEETQYF
length: 14; V: TRBV28; J: TRBJ2-4; size: many; D: NA; DNA: TGTGCCAGCAGTCCGTCGGGCTCTCCAAACATTCAGTACTTC; CDR3: CASSPSGSPNIQYF
length: 13; V: TRBV7-6; J: TRBJ2-3; size: many; D: NA; DNA: TGTGCCAGCAGCTTTATAGTTTTGGATACGCAGTATTTT; CDR3: CASSFIVLDTQYF
length: 13; V: TRBV11-1; J: TRBJ2-2; size: many; D: NA; DNA: TGTGCCAGCAGCCACCGGGCGAGCGGGGAGCTGTTTTTT; CDR3: CASSHRASGELFF
length: 16; V: TRBV28; J: TRBJ2-1; size: few; D: TRBD1; DNA: TGTGCCAGCAGTTTTGGGGACAGGGGTTACTACAATGAGCAGTTCTTC; CDR3: CASSFGDRGYYNEQFF
length: 14; V: TRBV29-1; J: TRBJ1-2; size: many; D: NA; DNA: TGCAGCGCCCTCACCAGGGGTCCTAACTATGGCTACACCTTC; CDR3: CSALTRGPNYGYTF
length: 15; V: TRBV1; J: TRBJ1-6; size: NA; D: NA; DNA: TGCACCAGCAGCCAAACCCGGGACAGGAATTCACCCCTCCACTTT; CDR3: CTSSQTRDRNSPLHF
length: 15; V: TRBV4-3; J: TRBJ1-5; size: few; D: TRBD1; DNA: TGCGCCAGCAGCCAAGATCCTACAGGGGAACAGCCCCAGCATTTT; CDR3: CASSQDPTGEQPQHF
length: 12; V: TRBV10-3; J: TRBJ2-1; size: many; D: NA; DNA: TGTGCCATCAGTGAAGTGCCTCCTGAGCAGTTCTTC; CDR3: CAISEVPPEQFF
length: 10; V: TRBV29-1; J: TRBJ1-2; size: NA; D: NA; DNA: TGCAGCGTTGAGTCTGGGTACCTCACCTTC; CDR3: CSVESGYLTF
length: 14; V: TRBV5-1; J: TRBJ1-1; size: many; D: NA; DNA: TGCGCCAGCAGCTTGATGTCATCGTCCACTGAAGCTTTCTTT; CDR3: CASSLMSSSTEAFF
length: 16; V: TRBV5-1; J: TRBJ2-1; size: NA; D: TRBD2; DNA: TGCGCCAGCAGCCCTAGCGGGGGAGGGCCCTACAATGAGCAGTTCTTC; CDR3: CASSPSGGGPYNEQFF
length: 16; V: TRBV4-3; J: TRBJ2-1; size: many; D: TRBD2; DNA: TGCGCCAGCAGCCAAGATCTGGGGGGGACCTACAATGAGCAGTTCTTC; CDR3: CASSQDLGGTYNEQFF
length: 13; V: TRBV15; J: TRBJ2-2; size: NA; D: NA; DNA: TGTGCCACCAGCAGGGGAAGGACCGGGGAGCTGTTTTTT; CDR3: CATSRGRTGELFF
length: 13; V: TRBV29-1; J: TRBJ2-1; size: many; D: NA; DNA: TGCAGCGTTGAAGGCTGGCAGAACAATGAGCAGTTCTTC; CDR3: CSVEGWQNNEQFF
length: 14; V: TRBV2; J: TRBJ2-1; size: few; D: NA; DNA: TGTGCCAGCAGGAGGGGGGGTTCCCTCAATGAGCAGTTCTTC; CDR3: CASRRGGSLNEQFF
length: 14; V: TRBV29-1; J: TRBJ2-7; size: many; D: NA; DNA: TGCAGCGTTGCCCAGGGTCCGGGCGAGTACGAGCAGTACTTC; CDR3: CSVAQGPGEYEQYF
length: 16; V: TRBV10-3; J: TRBJ1-1; size: many; D: NA; DNA: TGTGCCATCAGTGCCCATGGGGGGGGCGAGAGCACTGAAGCTTTCTTT; CDR3: CAISAHGGGESTEAFF
length: 15; V: TRBV6-2/TRBV6-3; J: TRBJ1-5; size: many; D: NA; DNA: TGTGCCAGCAGTGGGACACCCTCTCTCAATCAGCCCCAGCATTTT; CDR3: CASSGTPSLNQPQHF
length: 14; V: TRBV7-9; J: TRBJ1-1; size: NA; D: NA; DNA: TGTGCCAGCAGCAAAGACCGTTCTATCACTGAAGCTTTCTTT; CDR3: CASSKDRSITEAFF
length: 14; V: TRBV5-1; J: TRBJ2-1; size: few; D: NA; DNA: TGCGCCAGCAGCTGGGGGCCTAGTGGCAATGAGCAGTTCTTC; CDR3: CASSWGPSGNEQFF
length: 17; V: TRBV10-3; J: TRBJ2-6; size: once; D: TRBD1; DNA: TGTGCCATCGGAAGGGACAGGGATCTAGCGGGGGCCAACGTCCTGACTTTC; CDR3: CAIGRDRDLAGANVLTF